Listed here is a single T cell receptor (beta chain). There are 14 residues in the CDR3. V was cut by 6 bases and J by 4 bases, with 16 bases left in between. Germline CDR1 and CDR2: SGHRS and YFSETQ. The data belong to a study of T cell changes during pregnancy in multiple sclerosis. Profiled with immunoSEQ multiplex PCR; TCRdb holds only in-frame clones, not every one. The table records about 77,000 clones, 89% of them present only once. The source is a female donor with multiple sclerosis, enrolled in a pregnancy study. The starting material was peripheral blood, obtained before pregnancy. The V call is TRBV5-1, the J call TRBJ2-5; D perhaps matches TRBD2 (7 bases). The CDR3 protein is CASTWGGPGETQYF. Written as DNA, the CDR3 is TGCGCCAGCACCTGGGGGGGGCCCGGAGAGACCCAGTACTTC.